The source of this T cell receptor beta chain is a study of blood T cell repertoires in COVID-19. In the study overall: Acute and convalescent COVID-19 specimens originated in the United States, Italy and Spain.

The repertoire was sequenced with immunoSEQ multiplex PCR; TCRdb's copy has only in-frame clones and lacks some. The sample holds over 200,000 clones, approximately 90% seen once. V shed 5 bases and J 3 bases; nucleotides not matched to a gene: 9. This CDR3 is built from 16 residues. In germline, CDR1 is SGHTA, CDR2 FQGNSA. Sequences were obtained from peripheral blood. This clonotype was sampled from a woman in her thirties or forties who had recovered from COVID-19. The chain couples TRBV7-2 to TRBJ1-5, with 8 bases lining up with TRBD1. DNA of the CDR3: TGTGCCAGCAGCCCGTCCACAGGGGGGACCAATCAGCCCCAGCATTTT. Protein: CASSPSTGGTNQPQHF.